The rows below give T cell receptor beta chains drawn from one sample of a study of T cells in Graves' hyperthyroidism and ophthalmopathy. TCRdb used MiXCR to reprocess the multiplex PCR reads, holding one entry per CDR3 protein. The table records over 350,000 distinct CDR3 sequences, over 13% of them present only once. The specimen was blood. These receptors were collected from a man aged 50-59 years with Graves' ophthalmopathy. CDR3s include the opening cysteine and the closing phenylalanine or tryptophan. The D gene is left open where the match is weak. Some rows mark clone size as missing; the rest say once, few, many or name a class of expanded clone.

few	TRBV9	TRBJ2-5	TRBD2	CASSVSGSVETQYF	TGTGCCAGCAGCGTAAGCGGGAGTGTAGAGACCCAGTACTTC
many	TRBV28	TRBJ2-5	TRBD2	CASHLSGSVETQYF	TGTGCCAGCCACCTTAGCGGGAGCGTTGAGACCCAGTACTTC
many	TRBV3-1	TRBJ2-3	NA	CASSQDRGDTDTQYF	TGTGCCAGCAGCCAAGACAGGGGGGACACAGATACGCAGTATTTT
NA	TRBV2	TRBJ1-3	NA	CASIRPRGSSGNTIYF	TGTGCCAGCATCAGACCCCGGGGAAGCTCTGGAAACACCATATATTTT
many	TRBV5-1	TRBJ2-2	NA	CASSFLSLSSTGELFF	TGCGCCAGCAGCTTCTTGTCGTTAAGTAGCACCGGGGAGCTGTTTTTT
many	TRBV29-1	TRBJ2-6	TRBD2	CSAFLAGGNGANVLTF	TGCAGCGCCTTTCTCGCGGGAGGGAACGGGGCCAACGTCCTGACTTTC
NA	TRBV6-1	TRBJ2-4	TRBD2	CASSDWASGSGNIQYF	TGTGCCAGCAGTGATTGGGCTAGCGGGAGCGGAAACATTCAGTACTTC
many	TRBV3-1	TRBJ2-1	NA	CASSQVLRGTGNEQFF	TGTGCCAGCAGCCAGGTACTACGGGGAACGGGAAATGAGCAGTTCTTC
many	TRBV7-8	TRBJ2-7	NA	CASSLDRAGLGEQYF	TGTGCCAGCAGCTTAGACCGGGCGGGATTGGGCGAGCAGTACTTC
NA	TRBV12-3/TRBV12-4	TRBJ1-6	TRBD1	CASSRAGTGGSPPHF	TGTGCCAGCAGCAGAGCCGGGACAGGGGGCTCACCCCCCCACTTT
few	TRBV7-9	TRBJ1-1	NA	CASSLGDTAFF	TGTGCCAGCAGCTTAGGGGATACAGCTTTCTTT
NA	TRBV29-1	TRBJ2-7	TRBD2	CSVEESGGFYEQYF	TGCAGCGTTGAAGAGTCGGGAGGGTTCTACGAGCAGTACTTC
many	TRBV5-1	TRBJ2-7	TRBD1	CASSPQGQGAHEQYF	TGCGCCAGCAGCCCGCAAGGACAGGGGGCCCACGAGCAGTACTTC
many	TRBV20-1	TRBJ2-1	TRBD2	CSASQREPYEQFF	TGCAGTGCTAGCCAGCGGGAGCCCTATGAGCAGTTCTTC
many	TRBV20-1	TRBJ1-4	TRBD1	CSASSGGREKLFF	TGCAGTGCTTCTTCAGGGGGCCGAGAAAAACTGTTTTTT
NA	TRBV6-1	TRBJ1-5	TRBD1	CASSEGGTASQPQHF	TGTGCCAGCAGTGAAGGTGGGACAGCTAGTCAGCCCCAGCATTTT
many	TRBV20-1	TRBJ2-7	NA	CSVTPGLSSYEQYF	TGCAGTGTTACCCCGGGCCTGAGCTCCTACGAGCAGTACTTC
many	TRBV20-1	TRBJ2-1	NA	CSASSHRYNEQFF	TGCAGTGCTAGTTCCCATCGTTACAATGAGCAGTTCTTC